Shown below are 24 T cell receptor beta chains from a single sample sequenced in a study of CD8+CD57+ T cells in acquired aplastic anemia. The TCR beta profiling, which covered VDJ combination and CDR3 sequence, was carried out using genomic DNA as the template. MiXCR, run by TCRdb on the reads, gives a single entry per CDR3 protein. This table holds around 150,000 distinct CDR3 sequences, approximately 43% found once. Sequencing used sorted CD4+, CD8+, or CD8+CD57+ T cells (not recorded which) from PBMCs. Receptors originate from a human donor in good health.

Concerning this clonotype: A clone one base away is much larger, so this may be a read error. The V and J genes are TRBV5-1 and TRBJ2-1, with 12 nucleotides matching TRBD2. The V gene's germline CDR1 is SGHRS and CDR2 YFSETQ. The CDR3 runs 18 residues. The CDR3 region is CASSLLRAGLAGNNERFF. In nucleotides, the CDR3 is TGCGCCAGCAGCTTGCTCCGAGCTGGACTAGCGGGGAACAATGAGCGGTTCTTC.

This clonotype showed up many times. The chain links TRBV19 to TRBJ2-1; tentative D call: TRBD1 (5 bases). CDR3 size: 14 residues. Germline V gene sequence: CDR1 LNHDA, CDR2 SQIVND (reference sequence). The V gene lost 10 bases and the J gene lost 1 base, with 14 bases spanning the gap. This CDR3 is CATASQVSYNEQFF. The CDR3 DNA sequence: TGTGCCACCGCCTCACAGGTTTCCTACAATGAGCAGTTCTTC.

Comment on this clonotype: Germline and junction disagree at one end, which may indicate a read error. The gene calls are TRBV5-1 and TRBJ2-7; 7 bases fit TRBD1. Germline V gives CDR1 SGHRS, CDR2 YFSETQ. The CDR3 totals 14 residues. Here the CDR3 DNA reads TGTGCCAGCAGCTTTGGGACAGCCTCCTACGAGCAGTACTTC. Protein sequence: CASSFGTASYEQYF.

The chain has TRBV25-1 and TRBJ1-2; 9 positions match TRBD1. From germline, CDR1 is MGHDK and CDR2 SYGVNS. The ends lost 8 bases at V and 5 bases at J; junction bases unmatched: 3. The length of the CDR3 is 12 residues. CDR3 DNA sequence: TGTGCCAGCGTCGGGACAGGGTATGGCTACACCTTC. Translation: CASVGTGYGYTF.

The V call is TRBV24-1, the J call TRBJ2-6; unclear D gene. V was shortened by 2 bases and J by 0 bases, with 7 bases between the two germline ends. Per the germline V gene, CDR1 is KGHDR and CDR2 is SFDVKD. The CDR3 totals 16 residues. The CDR3 loop is CATSDYEYSGANVLTF. CDR3 in DNA: TGTGCCACCAGTGATTATGAGTACTCTGGGGCCAACGTCCTGACTTTC.

Regarding this clonotype: This may be a read error: a much more frequent sequence differs by one nucleotide. This chain uses TRBV6-2 or TRBV6-3 with TRBJ2-4; D ambiguous. The CDR3 has 13 residues. Germline CDR1 MNHEY, CDR2 SVGEGT. Deletions cut 5 bases from V and 9 bases from J, with 14 bases between. The CDR3 spells CASSRETGPIQYF. CDR3 nucleotide sequence: TGTGCCAGCAGTAGAGAGACTGGTCCCATTCAGTACTTC.

The CDR3 loop is CATSDLRQGPYEQYF. CDR3 coding DNA: TGTGCCACCAGTGATCTACGACAGGGACCCTACGAGCAGTACTTC. This chain connects TRBV24-1 to TRBJ2-7; 7 nucleotides align to TRBD1. The germline gives CDR1 KGHDR, CDR2 SFDVKD. The CDR3 is 15 amino acids. Trimming removed 3 bases from V and 2 bases from J; junction bases left unmatched: 6.

The CDR3 DNA is TGTGCCACCAGCAAAGATCCTGGGTGGGAGCAGTACTTC. The encoded protein is CATSKDPGWEQYF. This rearrangement joins TRBV15 to TRBJ2-7; no firm D call. The germline V and J ends were trimmed by 4 bases and 7 bases, with 14 bases remaining between them. CDR3 length equals 13 residues. Germline V CDR1 and CDR2: LNHNV, YYDKDF (reference sequence).

The rearrangement joins TRBV6-5 to TRBJ2-3; TRBD2 agrees at 9 bases. Germline assignment: CDR1 MNHEY and CDR2 SVGAGI. After removal of 1 base from V and 8 bases from J, the junction contained 1 base not matched to a gene. CDR3 length equals 13 residues. CDR3 sequence (DNA): TGTGCCAGCAGTTACTGGCGGGAGGGTACGCAGTATTTT. Its translation: CASSYWREGTQYF.

This clonotype has at least ten counts. This sequence joins TRBV7-2 and TRBJ2-1; the D gene could be TRBD1 or TRBD2 (5 bases each). CDR1 and CDR2 from the germline V gene are SGHTA and FQGNSA. V was trimmed by 6 bases and J by 6 bases, leaving 12 bases between them. This CDR3 region has 13 residues. CDR3 sequence: CASSLAGSNEQFF. CDR3 DNA: TGTGCCAGCAGTCTAGCAGGGAGCAATGAGCAGTTCTTC.

This clonotype was observed many times. V usage is TRBV12-3 or TRBV12-4 and J usage is TRBJ2-1; 11 bases align to TRBD1. The junction had 7 bases not matched to a gene; V was cut back by 5 bases and J by 4 bases. The CDR3 length is 16 residues. As DNA, the CDR3 is TGTGCCAGCAGTCCGGCCGGGACAGGGGGTTACAATGAGCAGTTCTTC. Its translation: CASSPAGTGGYNEQFF.

This clonotype has a count of ten or more. The chain is built from TRBV12-5 and TRBJ1-1; D is perhaps TRBD1 (6 bases). The V gene's germline CDR1 is LGHNT and CDR2 FRNRAP. The ends were cut back, 7 bases at V and 9 bases at J, with 12 bases in the middle. The CDR3 is 11 residues long. Here the CDR3 DNA reads TGTGCTAGTGCTCTACAGGGCAAAGCTTTCTTT. Translating gives CASALQGKAFF.

The chain recombines TRBV29-1 with TRBJ1-2; D may be TRBD1 (5 bases). Trimming cost V 3 bases and J 4 bases, with 12 bases left between them. Looked up from germline, CDR1 is SQVTM and CDR2 is ANQGSEA. The CDR3 has 13 amino acids. The CDR3 nucleotides read TGCAGCGTTGATAGGACGGGGGGCTATGGCTACACCTTC. Translating gives CSVDRTGGYGYTF. Combining the CDR3 with reference TRBV29-1 and TRBJ1-2 gives the whole variable domain SAVISQKPSRDICQRGTSLTIQCQVDSQVTMMFWYRQQPGQSLTLIATANQGSEATYESGFVIDKFPISRPNLTFSTLTVSNMSPEDSSIYLCSVDRTGGYGYTFGSGTRLTVV.

The chain carries TRBV9 and TRBJ2-1; D gene ambiguous. Trimming took 0 bases from V and 6 from J, leaving 7 bases between them. The germline gives CDR1 SGDLS, CDR2 YYNGEE. The CDR3 has 13 residues. CDR3 sequence (DNA): TGTGCCAGCAGCGTAGATTCTTCCAATGAGCAGTTCTTC. Encoded protein: CASSVDSSNEQFF.

The genes are TRBV19 and TRBJ1-2; D is ambiguous. V gave up 5 bases and J gave up 8 bases, with 12 bases separating them. The CDR3 covers 12 residues. Germline CDR1 LNHDA, CDR2 SQIVND (reference sequence). The CDR3 sequence: CASSSGLAGYTF. The CDR3 bases are TGTGCCAGTAGTTCAGGACTAGCGGGCTACACCTTC.

This clonotype was seen at least ten times. J is TRBJ2-7 and V is TRBV9; D is uncertain. Germline values: CDR1 SGDLS, CDR2 YYNGEE. The V end lost 2 bases, the J end lost 6 bases, and 21 bases lay between the germline ends. The CDR3 covers 16 residues. CDR3 sequence reads: CASSVALEARLSEQYF. As DNA, the CDR3 is TGTGCCAGCAGCGTGGCATTAGAAGCACGATTGAGCGAGCAGTACTTC.

There are many counts of this clonotype. This chain uses TRBV6-2 or TRBV6-3 with TRBJ2-1; 7 bases fit TRBD2. Unmatched junction bases numbered 9, after V lost 2 bases and J lost 8 bases. The CDR3 spans 15 residues. Germline V CDR1 and CDR2: MNHEY, SVGEGT. The chain's CDR3 is CASSYPGLREDEQFF. The CDR3 DNA follows: TGTGCCAGCAGTTACCCAGGACTACGGGAGGATGAGCAGTTCTTC.

The chain links TRBV6-1 to TRBJ2-3, with D perhaps matching TRBD1 (5 bases). The DNA end lines up better with TRBJ1-5; the J call may be wrong. The germline gives CDR1 MNHNS, CDR2 SASEGT. This CDR3 has 14 amino acids. This CDR3 is CASSPGTSADTQHF. CDR3 nucleotide sequence: TGTGCCAGCAGTCCCGGGACTTCGGCAGATACGCAGCATTTT.

This chain connects TRBV27 to TRBJ1-2; no reliable D call. CDR3 length: 13 residues. V was pared by 4 bases and J by 2 bases, with 8 bases between. Germline CDR1 MNHEY, CDR2 SMNVEV (reference sequence). The CDR3 is CASSSGVNYGYTF. The CDR3 DNA is TGTGCCAGCAGTTCCGGGGTGAACTATGGCTACACCTTC.

This clonotype was detected ten times or more. V gene TRBV12-5 combines with J gene TRBJ1-1; D is uncertain. CDR1 is LGHNT, CDR2 FRNRAP, per germline. V lost 2 bases, J lost 7 bases, and 8 bases lay in between. The CDR3 spans 12 residues. This CDR3 reads CASGLMKSEAFF. DNA for the CDR3: TGTGCTAGTGGTTTGATGAAGAGTGAAGCTTTCTTT.

This clonotype came up many times. The J gene is TRBJ1-5, the V gene TRBV19; no definite D call. This CDR3 spans 13 amino acids. CDR1 LNHDA and CDR2 SQIVND come from the germline V gene (reference sequence). The V end lost 5 bases, the J end lost 9 bases, and 14 bases lay between the germline ends. CDR3: CASSDVVVGPQHF. As DNA, the CDR3 is TGTGCCAGTAGTGACGTCGTCGTAGGGCCCCAGCATTTT.

This clonotype occurred many times. The CDR3 DNA follows: TGTGCCAGTAGTATCATGCGGGGTGAAAAACTGTTTTTT. Amino acid sequence: CASSIMRGEKLFF. V gene TRBV19 combines with J gene TRBJ1-4; no clear D gene. CDR3 length equals 13 residues. V gave up 3 bases and J gave up 7 bases, with 9 bases separating them. Germline assignment: CDR1 LNHDA and CDR2 SQIVND (reference sequence).

The chain's CDR3 is CATSRDDESGLREEQYF. CDR3 DNA: TGTGCCACCAGCAGAGATGATGAGAGCGGGTTACGAGAGGAGCAGTACTTC. The chain joins TRBV15 to TRBJ2-7; D is perhaps TRBD2 (6 bases). V dropped 0 bases and J dropped 7 bases, with 22 bases sitting between them. From germline, CDR1 is LNHNV and CDR2 YYDKDF (reference sequence). The CDR3 spans 17 residues.

The chain carries TRBV6-1 and TRBJ2-3, with 10 bases matching TRBD1. The V and J ends lost 6 bases and 2 bases, in that order; junction bases with no gene match: 11. The germline V gene has CDR1 MNHNS and CDR2 SASEGT. The length of the CDR3 is 17 residues. Written as DNA, the CDR3 is TGTGCCAGCAGAGTAGACCCCGGGACAGGGGACACAGATACGCAGTATTTT. Translating it yields CASRVDPGTGDTDTQYF.